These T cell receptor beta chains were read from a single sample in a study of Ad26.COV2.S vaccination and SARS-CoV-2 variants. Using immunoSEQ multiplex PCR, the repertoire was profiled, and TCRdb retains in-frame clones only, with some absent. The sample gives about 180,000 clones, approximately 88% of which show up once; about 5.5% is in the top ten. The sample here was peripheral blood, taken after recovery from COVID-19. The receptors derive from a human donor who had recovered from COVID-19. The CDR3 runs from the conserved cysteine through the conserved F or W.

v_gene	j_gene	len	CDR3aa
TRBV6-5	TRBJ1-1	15	CASSRTRQGRAEAFF
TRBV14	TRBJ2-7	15	CASSPLGQGSYEQYF
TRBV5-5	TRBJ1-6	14	CASSPAQDYSPLHF
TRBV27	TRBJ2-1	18	CASRPLAGPLLSYNEQFF
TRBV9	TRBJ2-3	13	CASSVERADTQYF
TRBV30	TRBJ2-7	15	CAWSGIRGRGNEQYF
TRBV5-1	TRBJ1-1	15	CASSLGQALNTEAFF
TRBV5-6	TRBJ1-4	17	CASSSPGQGPTNEKLFF
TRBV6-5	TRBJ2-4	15	CASNPGTAGLDIQYF
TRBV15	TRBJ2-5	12	CATSAFLETQYF
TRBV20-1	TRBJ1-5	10	CSAGVEPQHF
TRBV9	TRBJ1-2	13	CASSVDAGDGYTF
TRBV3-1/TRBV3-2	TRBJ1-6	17	CASSQEVRVSYNSPLHF
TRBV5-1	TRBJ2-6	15	CASSLAGGGANVLTF
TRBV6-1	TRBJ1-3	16	CASSEQQSYSGNTIYF
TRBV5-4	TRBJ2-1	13	CASSSMGGIEQFF
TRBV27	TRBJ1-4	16	CASGEKGLKANEKLFF
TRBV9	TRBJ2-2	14	CASSAARGGGELFF
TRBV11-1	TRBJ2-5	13	CASSSNWGGTQYF
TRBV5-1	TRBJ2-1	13	CASRLNGGNEQFF